The present T cell receptor (beta chain) was sequenced within a study of T-cell reconstitution after alpha-beta-depleted transplantation in children. This clonotype was recorded many times. This CDR3 has 13 amino acids. Germline lookup yields CDR1 SGHRS and CDR2 YFSETQ. The ends were cut back, 1 base at V and 10 bases at J, with 9 bases in the middle. TCRbeta library construction was performed incorporating unique molecular identifiers. In TCRdb, the PCR reads were re-called with MiXCR into one record per CDR3 protein. Seen here are some 250,000 distinct CDR3 sequences, 9.5% to 15% observed once, and the top ten hold roughly 2.8%.

Here the sequenced sample was PBMCs from the stem cell graft donor, taken from the stem cell graft. The J gene is TRBJ1-6, the V gene TRBV5-1; D uncertain. The origin of this receptor is a human donor who donated a stem cell graft to a child with acute lymphoblastic leukemia. Written as DNA, the CDR3 is TGCGCCAGCAGCTTGACGTGGGCGTCACCCCTCCACTTT. It yields the protein CASSLTWASPLHF.